The rows below give T cell receptor beta chains drawn from one sample of a study of human T cells and chemical hapten exposure. TCRdb reanalysed the RACE reads using MiXCR and keeps one entry per CDR3 protein. This table holds 85,000 to 120,000 distinct CDR3 sequences, 9% to 15% found once. The specimen was whole blood, collected in connection with sensitization to the hapten diphenylcyclopropenone (DPC). The receptors here all came from a woman in her fifties or sixties with alopecia areata. Some clones in this sample may be carry-over from other donors' samples. CDR3s include the opening cysteine and the closing phenylalanine or tryptophan. D genes are given only for firm matches. The size of a clone is reported for some rows only, either as once, few or many, or as a class for expanded clones.

>NA|TRBV28|TRBJ1-5|NA
TGTGCCAGCAGTTTAGGGGTGACCAGCAATCAGCCCCAGCATTTT
CASSLGVTSNQPQHF
>NA|TRBV27|TRBJ2-7|NA
TGTGCCAGCAGTTTCGCCAGGGTGAACGAGCAGTACTTC
CASSFARVNEQYF
>NA|TRBV28|TRBJ1-5|few
TGTGCCAGCAGTCCCCGCCAGGGCGGCAATCAGCCCCAGCATTTT
CASSPRQGGNQPQHF
>TRBD1|TRBV11-2|TRBJ2-7|NA
TGTGCCAGCAGCTTAGAGGGACAGGGGGCCTACGAGCAGTACTTC
CASSLEGQGAYEQYF
>NA|TRBV4-2|TRBJ2-5|NA
TGTGCCAGCAGCCAAGATTCCCAAGAGACCCAGTACTTC
CASSQDSQETQYF
>TRBD1|TRBV3-1|TRBJ1-2|few
TGTGCCAGCAGCCAGGCGGACAGGGGTGATGGCTACACCTTC
CASSQADRGDGYTF
>NA|TRBV2|TRBJ1-1|few
TGTGCCAGCATCCGGGTCGCCGGGGGTGATCGCACTGAAGCTTTCTTT
CASIRVAGGDRTEAFF
>TRBD2|TRBV5-4|TRBJ2-1|few
TGTGCCAGCAGCGCGGGAGGACTAGCGGGGGTTAGTGAGCAGTTCTTC
CASSAGGLAGVSEQFF
>TRBD2|TRBV5-4|TRBJ2-7|NA
TGTGCCAGCAGCGGGAAGGGACTAGCGGGGGCACTCTCCTACGAGCAGTACTTC
CASSGKGLAGALSYEQYF
>TRBD2|TRBV6-1|TRBJ2-3|few
TGTGCCAGCGAGAGCGGGAGGGCCTCAGATACGCAGTATTTT
CASESGRASDTQYF
>NA|TRBV18|TRBJ2-1|many
TGTGCCAGCTCACCCCAAAGGGATGAGCAGTTCTTC
CASSPQRDEQFF
>NA|TRBV29-1|TRBJ2-2|many
TGCAGCGTTGAAGGACAGAACACCGGGGAGCTGTTTTTT
CSVEGQNTGELFF
>NA|TRBV6-5|TRBJ2-7|NA
TGTGCCAGCGGGCAACCTCCACCCTACGAGCAGTACTTC
CASGQPPPYEQYF
>NA|TRBV7-9|TRBJ2-7|few
TGTGCCAGCAGCTTCCGCTCCTACGAGCAGTACTTC
CASSFRSYEQYF
>NA|TRBV5-1|TRBJ2-7|few
TGCGCCAGCAGCTGGGACGGTTCCTACGAGCAGTACTTC
CASSWDGSYEQYF
>NA|TRBV7-8|TRBJ1-2|few
TGTGCCAGCAGCTCCTATGAGTATGGCTACACCTTC
CASSSYEYGYTF
>NA|TRBV4-1|TRBJ2-1|many
TGCGCCAGCAGATCAACTCTAGGCCCATTCTACAATGAGCAGTTCTTC
CASRSTLGPFYNEQFF
>NA|TRBV28|TRBJ1-1|few
TGTGCCTGCGACGGGCCGAGAGAGGCTTTCTTT
CACDGPREAFF
>TRBD1|TRBV7-9|TRBJ2-7|NA
TGTGCCAGCAGCCCCATCGAGGGACAGGGGGTACGTGTAGAGCAGTACTTC
CASSPIEGQGVRVEQYF
>NA|TRBV6-2/TRBV6-3|TRBJ1-1|few
TGTGCCAGCAGTTTGGTCGGGCAGGGAGGATTCTTT
CASSLVGQGGFF
>NA|TRBV11-2|TRBJ2-3|few
TGTGCCAGCAGCCGCCGCCAGTTTGATACGCAGTATTTT
CASSRRQFDTQYF
>NA|TRBV25-1|TRBJ2-7|few
TGTGCCAGCAGTGCCCCGACAGGATCCCCCTACGAGCAGTACTTC
CASSAPTGSPYEQYF
>NA|TRBV7-9|TRBJ2-4|NA
TGTGCCAGTGGACAGACCTTAGCCAAAAACATTCAGTACTTC
CASGQTLAKNIQYF
>TRBD1|TRBV28|TRBJ2-2|many
TGTGCCACCGGATGGGACAGGGAACCCGGGGAGCTGTTTTTT
CATGWDREPGELFF
>NA|TRBV7-8|TRBJ1-1|once
TGTGCCAGCAAAAATCGCCCAGGGAACACTGAAGCTTTCTTT
CASKNRPGNTEAFF
>NA|TRBV7-2|TRBJ1-1|NA
TGTGCCAGCAGCCAGGTACTTTTGAACACTGAAGCTTTCTTT
CASSQVLLNTEAFF
>TRBD1|TRBV7-9|TRBJ2-3|NA
TGTGCCAGCAGCTTAGATGGGGACAGGGGCACAGATACGCAGTATTTT
CASSLDGDRGTDTQYF
>NA|TRBV5-1|TRBJ2-6|NA
TGCGCCAGCAGCTTTAGGTCTGGGGCCAACGTCCTGACTTTC
CASSFRSGANVLTF
>TRBD1|TRBV7-2|TRBJ1-4|few
TGTGCCAGCAGCTTAGGGGGACAGGGTAATGAAAAACTGTTTTTT
CASSLGGQGNEKLFF
>NA|TRBV20-1|TRBJ2-3|few
TGCAGTGCAGGCACAGATACGCAGTATTTT
CSAGTDTQYF
>NA|TRBV6-5|TRBJ2-5|few
TGTGCCAGCAGTTACGGGGACCAAGAGACCCAGTACTTC
CASSYGDQETQYF
>NA|TRBV14|TRBJ2-7|many
TGTGCCAGCAGCCAAGGCAAATCCGGGGGCGGGTACGAGCAGTACTTC
CASSQGKSGGGYEQYF
>TRBD1|TRBV10-2|TRBJ2-5|once
TGCGCCAGCAGGGACAGGGGGCTAACAGAGACCCAGTACTTC
CASRDRGLTETQYF
>NA|TRBV6-6|TRBJ2-2|few
TGTGCCAGCCAAACCACCCAAAATTATTACACCGGGGAGCTGTTTTTT
CASQTTQNYYTGELFF
>NA|TRBV28|TRBJ2-4|NA
TGTGCCAGCAAGGTCGGGGGAGCCAAAAACATTCAGTACTTC
CASKVGGAKNIQYF
>TRBD2|TRBV7-2|TRBJ2-1|NA
TGTGCCAGCAGCTTAGTGGCTAGCGGGGTTGAGCAGTTCTTC
CASSLVASGVEQFF